Here is one TCR beta chain with its context. Deep-level settings were used for running the assay. In the authors' methods: ImmunoSEQ only sent back junction sequences with no quality scores, so filtering was done differently. The assay was immunoSEQ multiplex PCR, and TCRdb's table has in-frame clones only and misses some. The V and J calls and clone size come from that table; D and trimming were worked out from the DNA. The repertoire holds 2 million to 2.5 million clones, with 85% to 95% as singletons. The data belong to a study of shared clonotypes between healthy human individuals. Deletions cut 2 bases from V and 0 bases from J, with 17 bases between. Per the germline V gene, CDR1 is WSHSY and CDR2 is SAAADI. The CDR3 totals 18 residues.

The sequence derives from a man aged 18 to 35 in good health. The V and J genes are TRBV10-2 and TRBJ1-5; D gene unclear. The sequenced material came from naive CD4+ T cells sorted from blood. Stated subset: CD45RA+ positively selected. The CDR3 protein is CASSETPDLKGSNQPQHF. DNA of the CDR3: TGCGCCAGCAGTGAGACCCCGGACCTGAAAGGTAGCAATCAGCCCCAGCATTTT.